The 32 T cell receptor beta chains listed next were all sequenced from one sample in a study of read filtering for tumor transcriptome and immune sequencing. From about 400 ng of RNA, a library with molecular barcoded alpha/delta and beta/gamma adaptors was made. TCRdb ran MiXCR on the reads and lists one entry per CDR3 protein. Of over 90,000 distinct CDR3 sequences in the sample, roughly 21% were seen once. Sequencing input: a population of CD138-negative cells sorted from bone marrow. These receptors all come from a donor over 35 with multiple myeloma.

About this clonotype: Given a much more abundant clone one base away, this may be a read error. The DNA for the CDR3 is TGTGCCAGCAGTTCCCAAATCTCCCCGGGGCAGCCCCAGCGTTTT. It encodes CASSSQISPGQPQRF. This chain connects TRBV12-3 or TRBV12-4 to TRBJ1-5; D perhaps matches TRBD1 (5 bases). This CDR3 is 15 amino acids long.

Ten or more counts support this clonotype. V gene TRBV6-2 or TRBV6-3 combines with J gene TRBJ2-3; D is uncertain. The CDR3 consists of 13 residues. CDR1 is MNHEY, CDR2 SVGEGT, per germline. Between the trimmed V and J ends, which lost 4 bases and 1 base, there was a span of 6 bases. CDR3: CASSSRGTDTQYF. CDR3 DNA: TGTGCCAGCAGTTCACGGGGCACAGATACGCAGTATTTT.

The chain has TRBV19 and TRBJ1-3; no reliable D call. Per germline, CDR1 LNHDA and CDR2 SQIVND (reference sequence). V shed 3 bases and J shed 0 bases, with 12 bases lying between them. The CDR3 loop spans 16 amino acids. This chain's CDR3 is CASSIYATGSGNTIYF. In DNA form, the CDR3 reads TGTGCCAGTAGTATCTATGCGACGGGCTCTGGAAACACCATATATTTT.

This clonotype was observed at least ten times. J is TRBJ2-2 and V is TRBV7-6, with unresolved D. Trimming pared 0 bases from V and 0 bases from J, leaving 11 bases between. In germline, CDR1 is SGHVS, CDR2 FNYEAQ. The CDR3 contains 17 residues. CDR3 region: CASSLAAGLANTGELFF. The CDR3 coding sequence is TGTGCCAGCAGCTTAGCGGCCGGTCTCGCGAACACCGGGGAGCTGTTTTTT.

This clonotype was counted a few times. This chain connects TRBV4-2 to TRBJ2-7; D is uncertain. Germline loops: CDR1 LGHNA, CDR2 YNFKEQ. The CDR3 has 12 amino acids. Trimming removed 0 bases from V and 4 bases from J, with 4 bases in between. This chain's CDR3 is CASSQDRYEQYF. DNA of the CDR3: TGTGCCAGCAGCCAAGACAGATACGAGCAGTACTTC.

The table lists this clonotype with many counts. The genes are TRBV28 and TRBJ1-2, with D unresolved. This CDR3 is 12 amino acids long. Germline CDR1 reads MDHEN; CDR2 reads SYDVKM. The germline V and J ends were trimmed by 3 bases and 2 bases, with 4 bases remaining between them. CDR3 residues: CASSFQNYGYTF. Written as DNA, the CDR3 is TGTGCCAGCAGTTTCCAAAACTATGGCTACACCTTC.

V and J are TRBV29-1 and TRBJ2-2, with a tentative D call TRBD2 (5 bases). This CDR3 spans 14 amino acids. V lost 7 bases and J 1 base, leaving 13 bases between the germline ends. CDR1 is SQVTM, CDR2 ANQGSEA, per germline. For the CDR3, the DNA is TGCAGCGCGGTCGGGGTCGAGAACACCGGGGAGCTGTTTTTT. The encoded protein is CSAVGVENTGELFF.

In this sample, this clonotype turned up many times. CDR3 DNA: TGTGCCAGCAGCTTAGGAAGGGGCCGAGAGACCCAGTACTTC. Translated, it gives CASSLGRGRETQYF. V gene TRBV11-2 combines with J gene TRBJ2-5; perhaps TRBD1 as D (5 bases). Per germline, CDR1 SGHAT and CDR2 FQNNGV. The V end lost 1 base, the J end lost 4 bases, and 10 bases lay between the germline ends. The CDR3 sequence is 14 residues long.

In this sample, this clonotype turned up many times. The chain is built from TRBV7-9 and TRBJ1-1; D call uncertain. The CDR3 extends over 14 amino acids. CDR1 SEHNR and CDR2 FQNEAQ come from the germline V gene (reference sequence). Trimming stripped 5 bases from V and 0 bases from J, with 10 bases between. CDR3 region: CASSHDGMNTEAFF. CDR3 DNA sequence: TGTGCCAGCAGCCACGACGGAATGAACACTGAAGCTTTCTTT.

This clonotype has more than one count but fewer than ten. V is TRBV12-3 or TRBV12-4 and J is TRBJ1-5; D possibly corresponds to TRBD1 (6 bases). CDR3 length: 15 amino acids. The V end lost 6 bases, the J end lost 4 bases, and 16 bases lay between the germline ends. Here the CDR3 DNA reads TGTGCCAGCAGCCTAGCGGGGGCCTTTAATCAGCCCCAGCATTTT. Amino acids: CASSLAGAFNQPQHF.

Points on this clonotype: This likely stems from a read error, as it lies one base from a far larger clone. The chain combines TRBV6-6 with TRBJ2-3; D not resolved. The germline gives CDR1 MNHNY, CDR2 SVGAGI (reference sequence). Trimming removed 5 bases from V and 1 base from J, with 10 bases in between. CDR3 length: 14 amino acids. The CDR3 here is CASSVEQGTDTQYF. The DNA for the CDR3 is TGTGCCAGCAGTGTCGAACAAGGCACAGATACGCAGTATTTT.

The chain has TRBV7-9 and TRBJ1-4; D remains unclear. Germline V CDR1 and CDR2: SEHNR, FQNEAQ (reference sequence). This CDR3 has 15 residues. Trimming shortened V by 5 bases and J by 12 bases, and 22 bases separated the two germline ends. The CDR3 loop reads CASSPPVHNGEELFF. DNA for the CDR3: TGTGCCAGCAGCCCCCCCGTCCACAACGGGGAAGAACTGTTTTTT. Filled out from reference TRBV7-9 and TRBJ1-4, the complete variable domain reads DTGVSQNPRHKITKRGQNVTFRCDPISEHNRLYWYRQTLGQGPEFLTYFQNEAQLEKSRLLSDRFSAERPKGSFSTLEIQRTEQGDSAMYLCASSPPVHNGEELFFGSGTQLSVL.

V usage is TRBV6-1 and J usage is TRBJ2-3; possible D gene TRBD1, 5 bases. The V end was cut by 2 bases, the J end by 0 bases, with 15 bases between. The CDR3 covers 17 residues. Germline V gene lookup returns CDR1 MNHNS and CDR2 SASEGT. CDR3 amino acids: CASSEFTGALSTDTQYF. DNA of the CDR3: TGTGCCAGCAGTGAATTCACAGGTGCGTTGAGCACAGATACGCAGTATTTT.

Notes on this clonotype: A read error is likely, as this CDR3 ends without the conserved phenylalanine or tryptophan. The chain carries TRBV20-1 and TRBJ2-7; 9 bases align to TRBD1. CDR3 length equals 15 residues. Germline CDR1 DFQATT, CDR2 SNEGSKA (reference sequence). The CDR3 DNA follows: TGCACTGCTAGAGATCAGGGACAGGGTTCGTACGAGCAGTACCTC. Encoded protein: CTARDQGQGSYEQYL.

Comments on this clonotype: Since a much larger clone is just one base distant, this may be a read error. The chain joins TRBV11-2 to TRBJ2-1, with TRBD2 as a possible D gene (7 bases). V was pared by 3 bases and J by 9 bases, with 15 bases between. This CDR3 is built from 14 residues. Germline V gives CDR1 SGHAT, CDR2 FQNNGV. The chain's CDR3 is CASSFEGGGSEQFF. The DNA of the CDR3 is TGTGCCAGCAGCTTCGAGGGGGGGGGCAGTGAGCAGTTCTTC.

As for this clonotype: A much larger clone sits a single nucleotide away, making a read error possible. V gene TRBV7-8 combines with J gene TRBJ2-1, with D maybe TRBD2 (6 bases). V was trimmed by 5 bases and J by 10 bases, leaving 21 bases between them. The V gene's germline CDR1 is SGHVS and CDR2 FQNEAQ. CDR3 length: 15 amino acids. CDR3 bases: TGTGCCAGCAGCCTCTCAGGTACTTCGGCGGGGGAGCAGTTCTTC. Amino acids: CASSLSGTSAGEQFF.

The chain uses TRBV5-1 and TRBJ2-1; 12 bases are a match to TRBD2. CDR1 is SGHRS, CDR2 YFSETQ, per germline. J was trimmed by 6 bases and V by 3 bases; bases with no gene match: 4. The CDR3 is 15 residues long. The CDR3 loop is CASSWVLAGGNEQFF. The CDR3 coding sequence is TGCGCCAGCAGCTGGGTACTAGCGGGGGGCAATGAGCAGTTCTTC.

As for this clonotype: A much larger clone differs from this one at a single base, so this may be a read error. This sequence joins TRBV3-1 and TRBJ1-1; no clear D gene. From germline, CDR1 is LGHDT and CDR2 YNNKEL (reference sequence). V was pared by 4 bases and J by 11 bases, with 20 bases between. The CDR3 runs 14 residues. DNA for the CDR3: TGTGCCAGCAGCCTCCTGCAATCGGGGTATGATGCTTTCTTT. This gives the protein CASSLLQSGYDAFF.

This clonotype was found a few times. The rearrangement joins TRBV7-9 to TRBJ1-5; D ambiguous. Germline CDR1 SEHNR, CDR2 FQNEAQ (reference sequence). The CDR3 is made up of 14 amino acids. Deletions cut 4 bases from V and 4 bases from J, with 11 bases between. The CDR3 sequence is CASSSGGLNQPQHF. The CDR3 bases are TGTGCCAGCAGCTCGGGAGGCCTTAATCAGCCCCAGCATTTT.

There are many counts of this clonotype. V and J are TRBV19 and TRBJ2-2; D ambiguous. Trimming cost V 8 bases and J 11 bases, with 9 bases left between them. CDR1 and CDR2 (germline): LNHDA, SQIVND (reference sequence). The length of the CDR3 is 10 residues. CDR3 DNA sequence: TGTGCCAGTGGCCGCGGAGAGCTGTTTTTT. Protein sequence: CASGRGELFF.

The chain carries TRBV4-1 and TRBJ1-5; no clear D. V lost 0 bases to trimming and J lost 7 bases, with 7 bases between them. Germline CDR1 MGHRA, CDR2 YSYEKL. The CDR3 loop spans 13 amino acids. CDR3 protein: CASSQDFRQPQHF. The CDR3 coding sequence is TGCGCCAGCAGCCAAGATTTCCGGCAGCCCCAGCATTTT.

This clonotype showed up many times. The chain has TRBV7-2 and TRBJ2-2, with D perhaps given as TRBD1 or TRBD2 (6 bases each). Trimming left V 5 bases short and J 2 bases short, with 9 bases between. This CDR3 is built from 14 residues. Germline V CDR1 and CDR2: SGHTA, FQGNSA. The CDR3 loop is CASSRGPNTGELFF. The CDR3 DNA is TGTGCCAGCAGCCGGGGGCCTAACACCGGGGAGCTGTTTTTT.

Ten or more counts support this clonotype. At one end the junction does not follow the germline gene, possibly because of a read error. The chain has TRBV7-2 and TRBJ2-7; 13 nucleotides align to TRBD2. Germline assignment: CDR1 SGHTA and CDR2 FQGNSA. CDR3 size: 12 residues. The CDR3 protein is CASSLTSGGPEF. The CDR3 nucleotides are TGTGCCAGCAGCTTGACTAGCGGGGGGCCTGAGTTC.

This clonotype has at least ten counts. The chain recombines TRBV29-1 with TRBJ1-1; the D is unclear. Germline V gene sequence: CDR1 SQVTM, CDR2 ANQGSEA. This CDR3 region has 12 residues. V shed 4 bases and J shed 0 bases, with 6 bases lying between them. This chain's CDR3 is CSVGQVNTEAFF. The CDR3 DNA reads TGCAGCGTTGGACAAGTGAACACTGAAGCTTTCTTT.

At least ten counts were recorded for this clonotype. The V call is TRBV21-1, the J call TRBJ2-2; TRBD1, the table's D call, lacks a check against the DNA. TRBV21-1 is recorded as a pseudogene. This CDR3 contains 13 residues. The CDR3 loop reads CASPRYNTGELFF. The DNA of the CDR3 is TGTGCCAGCCCCCGGTATAACACCGGGGAGCTGTTTTTT.

The rearrangement joins TRBV28 to TRBJ1-5; perhaps TRBD1 as D (5 bases). Trimming removed 7 bases from V and 4 bases from J, with 17 bases in between. The CDR3 is 15 residues long. The V gene's germline CDR1 is MDHEN and CDR2 SYDVKM. The chain's CDR3 is CASNLLGRDNQPQHF. The CDR3, as DNA: TGTGCCAGCAACCTCTTGGGACGGGATAATCAGCCCCAGCATTTT.

This clonotype was detected ten times or more. The gene calls are TRBV14 and TRBJ2-4, with D perhaps TRBD1 or TRBD2 (5 bases each). The V end lost 4 bases, the J end lost 7 bases, and 14 bases lay between the germline ends. The germline V gene encodes CDR1 SGHDN and CDR2 FVKESK. This CDR3 contains 14 residues. The CDR3 protein is CASSPPGTWNIQYF. The CDR3 DNA is TGTGCCAGCAGCCCTCCAGGGACGTGGAACATTCAGTACTTC.

This clonotype showed up many times. The chain has TRBV28 and TRBJ2-5, with 7 bases identical to TRBD1. Germline lookup yields CDR1 MDHEN and CDR2 SYDVKM. The CDR3 has 14 amino acids. With V trimmed by 6 bases and J by 1 base, 5 bases remained unmatched. The CDR3 here is CASRTGTAQETQYF. CDR3 DNA sequence: TGTGCCAGCAGAACCGGGACAGCCCAAGAGACCCAGTACTTC.

This clonotype was seen repeatedly, ten times or more. This sequence joins TRBV5-6 and TRBJ2-4; no firm D call. Germline CDR1 reads SGHDT; CDR2 reads YYEEEE. The CDR3 loop spans 16 amino acids. V dropped 4 bases and J dropped 2 bases, with 16 bases sitting between them. CDR3 sequence (DNA): TGTGCCAGCAGCCTGCGAAGCGTCGCTTCCAAAAACATTCAGTACTTC. Translated: CASSLRSVASKNIQYF.

The chain uses TRBV7-2 and TRBJ2-3; no definite D call. Germline V lookup: CDR1 SGHTA, CDR2 FQGNSA. Trimming took 4 bases from V and 2 from J, leaving 7 bases between them. The CDR3 covers 13 residues. The CDR3 loop reads CASSSQFTDTQYF. In DNA form, the CDR3 reads TGTGCCAGCAGCTCTCAGTTCACAGATACGCAGTATTTT.

This clonotype was picked up many times. The chain has TRBV4-1 and TRBJ2-1; 12 bases align to TRBD2. There are 18 residues in the CDR3. Germline assignment: CDR1 MGHRA and CDR2 YSYEKL. Trimming took 3 bases from V and 0 from J; bases not matched to a gene: 6. DNA of the CDR3: TGCGCCAGCAGCCAGAGGACTAGCGGGGTCAGCTCCTACAATGAGCAGTTCTTC. Amino acids: CASSQRTSGVSSYNEQFF.

This clonotype was seen repeatedly, ten times or more. The chain couples TRBV7-9 to TRBJ2-3; TRBD2 aligns across 13 bases. With V trimmed by 5 bases and J by 2 bases, 4 bases remained unmatched. The CDR3 has 16 amino acids. The germline V gene encodes CDR1 SEHNR and CDR2 FQNEAQ (reference sequence). CDR3 coding DNA: TGTGCCAGCAGCCCCGGACTAGCGGGGGCCACAGATACGCAGTATTTT. Translating gives CASSPGLAGATDTQYF.